The subject of this entry is one T cell receptor (beta chain). The sample has other DNA sequences that encode this CDR3 too. As handled by the study authors: ImmunoSEQ only sent back junction sequences with no quality scores, so filtering was done differently. TCRdb keeps only in-frame clones here, not all; method: immunoSEQ multiplex PCR. V and J calls and clone size are copied from that table; D and trimming were computed from the DNA. This sample carries about 1.1 million clones, 75% to 85% of them seen once, and the ten largest clones take 0.5% to 0.65%. Investigators divided CD4+ cells into CD45RA+ naive and CD45RA-negative memory subsets. This CDR3 spans 11 amino acids. The V end lost 4 bases, the J end lost 3 bases, and 5 bases lay between the germline ends. Germline V lookup: CDR1 SGHRS, CDR2 YFSETQ. This entry belongs to a study of shared clonotypes between healthy human individuals.

The origin of this receptor is a man younger than 35 in good health. Some clones in this sample may be carry-over from other donors' samples. Sequenced input: memory CD4+ T cells from PBMCs. The subset is: CD45RA-negative fraction. This chain joins TRBV5-1 and TRBJ2-7; no clear D gene. The CDR3, as DNA: TGCGCCAGCAGCGTTGACTACGAGCAGTACTTC. This codes for CASSVDYEQYF.